A single sample is the source of the 6 T cell receptor beta chains below, sequenced in a study of cytotoxic CD8 clonotypes in ibrutinib-treated CLL. The assay was immunoSEQ multiplex PCR, and TCRdb's table has in-frame clones only and misses some. The repertoire holds 15,000 to 20,000 clones, with about 65% as singletons. The material sequenced was PBMCs, taken before ibrutinib treatment. The receptor source for this set is a human donor with chronic lymphocytic leukemia.

This sequence joins TRBV28 and TRBJ1-6, with D possibly being TRBD1 (5 bases). In germline, CDR1 is MDHEN, CDR2 SYDVKM. Trimming stripped 2 bases from V and 6 bases from J, with 11 bases between. This CDR3 has 15 amino acids. The CDR3 here is CASSLGDRSNSPLHF. CDR3 sequence (DNA): TGTGCCAGCAGTTTAGGGGACCGAAGTAATTCACCCCTCCACTTT. The whole variable domain, remainder taken from reference TRBV28 and TRBJ1-6, is DVKVTQSSRYLVKRTGEKVFLECVQDMDHENMFWYRQDPGLGLRLIYFSYDVKMKEKGDIPEGYSVSREKKERFSLILESASTNQTSMYLCASSLGDRSNSPLHFGNGTRLTVT.

The chain has TRBV2 and TRBJ2-2; TRBD1 matches 10 bases. Germline loops: CDR1 SNHLY, CDR2 FYNNEI. The CDR3 spans 14 residues. Trimming cost V 7 bases and J 5 bases; bases outside gene matches: 4. In nucleotides, the CDR3 is TGTGCCAGCATTGGACAGGGGGGGACCGGGGAGCTGTTTTTT. Its protein is CASIGQGGTGELFF. The full variable domain, with the rest looked up from reference TRBV2 and TRBJ2-2, is EPEVTQTPSHQVTQMGQEVILRCVPISNHLYFYWYRQILGQKVEFLVSFYNNEISEKSEIFDDQFSVERPDGSNFTLKIRSTKLEDSAMYFCASIGQGGTGELFFGEGSRLTVL.

V is TRBV18 and J is TRBJ1-4, with D maybe TRBD1 (5 bases). In germline, CDR1 is KGHSH, CDR2 LQKENI. The CDR3 loop spans 15 amino acids. The V end lost 0 bases, the J end lost 7 bases, and 12 bases lay between the germline ends. The CDR3 loop reads CASSPPNAGREKLFF. Written as DNA, the CDR3 is TGTGCCAGCTCACCACCGAACGCAGGGCGTGAAAAACTGTTTTTT.

The chain is built from TRBV9 and TRBJ2-1, with 7 bases fitting TRBD2. This CDR3 is built from 16 residues. V lost 0 bases to trimming and J lost 3 bases; unmatched junction nucleotides: 6. The V gene's germline CDR1 is SGDLS and CDR2 YYNGEE. The CDR3 DNA is TGTGCCAGCAGCGTAGCCCGCGGCGGGGGCTACAATGAGCAGTTCTTC. Its protein product is CASSVARGGGYNEQFF.

This sequence joins TRBV14 and TRBJ2-3, with 9 nucleotides matching TRBD1. The V and J ends lost 5 bases and 4 bases, in that order; junction bases with no gene match: 16. The CDR3 is 18 amino acids. CDR1 is SGHDN and CDR2 is FVKESK in the germline V gene. The CDR3 sequence is CASSFLRGQGLSADTQYF. CDR3 in DNA: TGTGCCAGCAGCTTCTTGCGTGGACAGGGGTTAAGTGCAGATACGCAGTATTTT. Supplemented by reference TRBV14 and TRBJ2-3, the full variable domain reads EAGVTQFPSHSVIEKGQTVTLRCDPISGHDNLYWYRRVMGKEIKFLLHFVKESKQDESGMPNNRFLAERTGGTYSTLKVQPAELEDSGVYFCASSFLRGQGLSADTQYFGPGTRLTVL.

This sequence joins TRBV5-6 and TRBJ2-1; 7 positions match TRBD1. This CDR3 spans 16 amino acids. Losses at the gene ends were 2 bases for V and 4 bases for J; bases not matched to a gene: 9. In germline, CDR1 is SGHDT, CDR2 YYEEEE. The CDR3: CASSLKTGMVYNEQFF. CDR3 nucleotides: TGTGCCAGCAGCTTAAAGACAGGGATGGTGTACAATGAGCAGTTCTTC.